A single sample gave rise to the 16 T cell receptor beta chains below, sequenced in a study of T cell responses to AZD1222 COVID-19 vaccine (dated by TCRdb to about 2021). The time point label corresponds to: about 28 days (+/-7) after the second vaccine dose. Library construction relied on the immunoSEQ multiplex PCR assay. TCRdb took this table from immuneACCESS and kept in-frame rearrangements with V and J called. Such tables lack part of the clones; where checked against another copy, unresolved V genes explain under half of the gap, and the rest is unexplained. Present in this sample are roughly 150,000 clones, over 80% of which were seen just once. About 9.8% of the sample belongs to the ten largest clones. Sequencing used peripheral blood, obtained 28 days after the second AZD1222 dose. The receptors were gathered from an adult who received the AZD1222 COVID-19 vaccine.

The chain employs TRBV9 and TRBJ2-2, with TRBD2 identical over 12 bases. The CDR3 is 18 amino acids. Germline V CDR1 and CDR2: SGDLS, YYNGEE. Trimming took 0 bases from V and 0 from J; bases not matched to a gene: 3. CDR3 sequence reads: CASSVAGLAGANTGELFF. The DNA of the CDR3 is TGTGCCAGCAGCGTAGCGGGACTAGCGGGCGCGAACACCGGGGAGCTGTTTTTT.

The chain recombines TRBV7-2 with TRBJ2-1; D call uncertain. CDR1 is SGHTA, CDR2 FQGNSA, per germline. There are 14 residues in the CDR3. Between the trimmed V and J ends, which lost 5 bases and 0 bases, there was a span of 8 bases. CDR3 amino acids: CASSPAGSYNEQFF. The CDR3 nucleotides read TGTGCCAGCAGCCCCGCAGGCTCCTACAATGAGCAGTTCTTC.

This clone was detected only a few times. The chain uses TRBV28 and TRBJ1-2; 7 positions agree with TRBD1. The CDR3 is made up of 12 amino acids. V trimming: 8 bases; J trimming: 8 bases; junction bases outside the gene matches: 8. Germline V CDR1 and CDR2: MDHEN, SYDVKM. The CDR3 nucleotides read TGTGCCAGCCGGACAGGCCCTCGGGGCTACACCTTC. Its protein is CASRTGPRGYTF.

The V call is TRBV6-5, the J call TRBJ2-1, with 8 bases identical to TRBD1. Germline CDR1 and CDR2: MNHEY and SVGAGI. The CDR3 runs 16 residues. V lost 4 bases to trimming and J lost 0 bases; unmatched junction nucleotides: 5. CDR3 coding DNA: TGTGCCAGCAGTTCAGGACAGGGTAGCTCCTACAATGAGCAGTTCTTC. This translates into CASSSGQGSSYNEQFF.

Turning to this clone: The same CDR3 arises from other DNA sequences in this sample as well. The chain links TRBV4-2 to TRBJ1-1; D call uncertain. This CDR3 has 14 residues. The V gene's germline CDR1 is LGHNA and CDR2 YNFKEQ. V gave up 1 base and J gave up 1 base, with 7 bases separating them. CDR3 sequence reads: CASSQVGQNTEAFF. The CDR3 coding sequence is TGTGCCAGCAGCCAAGTCGGGCAGAACACTGAAGCTTTCTTT.

The rearrangement joins TRBV28 to TRBJ1-2; 7 nucleotides agree with TRBD1. Trimming at V came to 6 bases and at J to 4 bases, leaving 2 bases not matched to a gene. Germline loops: CDR1 MDHEN, CDR2 SYDVKM. The CDR3 sequence is 12 residues long. CDR3 loop: CASRGQIYGYTF. DNA of the CDR3: TGTGCCAGCAGGGGACAGATCTATGGCTACACCTTC.

The V and J genes are TRBV6-6 and TRBJ2-3; D perhaps matches TRBD1 (5 bases). Looked up from germline, CDR1 is MNHNY and CDR2 is SVGAGI (reference sequence). The CDR3 is 14 residues long. V was clipped by 0 bases and J by 4 bases, with 8 bases between them. The CDR3 sequence: CASSYSTVADTQYF. The CDR3 nucleotides read TGTGCCAGCAGTTACTCGACAGTTGCAGATACGCAGTATTTT.

The V and J genes are TRBV9 and TRBJ2-1, with D perhaps matching TRBD1 (5 bases). Germline V CDR1 and CDR2: SGDLS, YYNGEE. The CDR3 contains 14 residues. V lost 4 bases and J lost 7, with 15 bases in between. This CDR3 reads CASSLIGDWNEQFF. The CDR3 DNA reads TGTGCCAGCAGCCTGATAGGGGATTGGAATGAGCAGTTCTTC.

This clone has only one observation. The chain is built from TRBV28 and TRBJ2-2; D not certain. Germline CDR1 and CDR2: MDHEN and SYDVKM. This CDR3 has 14 residues. The V gene lost 5 bases and the J gene lost 4 bases, with 11 bases spanning the gap. CDR3 protein: CASSLPDLTGELFF. For the CDR3, the DNA is TGTGCCAGCAGTCTCCCAGACCTCACCGGGGAGCTGTTTTTT.

The chain has TRBV7-2 and TRBJ2-2, with 9 bases aligning to TRBD2. V was clipped by 1 base and J by 0 bases; unmatched bases: 6. CDR3 size: 18 residues. Germline V gene lookup returns CDR1 SGHTA and CDR2 FQGNSA. DNA of the CDR3: TGTGCCAGCAGCTTAGTCTCCTTAGCGGGGGCGAACACCGGGGAGCTGTTTTTT. Protein sequence: CASSLVSLAGANTGELFF.

The V call is TRBV5-4, the J call TRBJ2-5, with 11 nucleotides matching TRBD2. The CDR3 has 16 amino acids. Germline V gene data show CDR1 as SGHNT and CDR2 as YYREEE (reference sequence). With 0 bases clipped from V and 4 bases from J, the junction kept 5 bases outside the gene matches. The CDR3 DNA is TGTGCCAGCAGCTTGGATAGCGGGAGGGGGGTAGAGACCCAGTACTTC. Protein product: CASSLDSGRGVETQYF.

The V call is TRBV5-4, the J call TRBJ2-7; 12 nucleotides agree with TRBD2. The length of the CDR3 is 14 residues. With V trimmed by 4 bases and J by 3 bases, 2 bases remained unmatched. In germline, CDR1 is SGHNT, CDR2 YYREEE (reference sequence). Written as DNA, the CDR3 is TGTGCCAGCAGCAGGGGACTAGCGGGCTACGAGCAGTACTTC. As protein: CASSRGLAGYEQYF. The full variable domain, with the rest looked up from reference TRBV5-4 and TRBJ2-7, is ETGVTQSPTHLIKTRGQQVTLRCSSQSGHNTVSWYQQALGQGPQFIFQYYREEENGRGNFPPRFSGLQFPNYSSELNVNALELDDSALYLCASSRGLAGYEQYFGPGTRLTVT.

The chain recombines TRBV5-1 with TRBJ1-2; TRBD1 matches at 9 bases. After removal of 3 bases from V and 3 bases from J, the junction contained 12 bases not matched to a gene. This CDR3 contains 17 residues. CDR1 is SGHRS, CDR2 YFSETQ, per germline. Here the CDR3 reads CASSYGLTTGGYYGYTF. The CDR3 DNA reads as TGCGCCAGCAGCTATGGCCTTACGACAGGGGGTTACTATGGCTACACCTTC.

As concerns this clone: Additional DNA sequences in this sample encode the identical CDR3. V is TRBV6-1 and J is TRBJ1-2; possibly TRBD1 for D (5 bases). V gave up 3 bases and J gave up 4 bases, with 9 bases separating them. CDR3 length: 13 amino acids. Germline V CDR1 and CDR2: MNHNS, SASEGT. The CDR3 nucleotides are TGTGCCAGCAGTGAGGGGGGACCCTATGGCTACACCTTC. It yields the protein CASSEGGPYGYTF.

This chain uses TRBV9 with TRBJ1-3; 10 bases are shared with TRBD1. This CDR3 is 18 amino acids long. J lost 4 bases, V lost 3 bases, and 13 bases had no gene match. Germline V gives CDR1 SGDLS, CDR2 YYNGEE. CDR3: CASSADPRQGAGGNTIYF. DNA of the CDR3: TGTGCCAGCAGCGCCGATCCGAGACAGGGGGCGGGAGGAAACACCATATATTTT.

The V and J genes are TRBV28 and TRBJ2-7; 7 nucleotides match TRBD2. The CDR3 is 13 amino acids. Looked up from germline, CDR1 is MDHEN and CDR2 is SYDVKM. The V and J ends lost 10 bases and 6 bases, in that order; junction bases with no gene match: 12. CDR3 bases: TGTGCCACCATTAGGGAGGGTTGGGGCGAGCAGTACTTC. Translation gives CATIREGWGEQYF. Full variable domain (outside the CDR3, taken from reference TRBV28 and TRBJ2-7): DVKVTQSSRYLVKRTGEKVFLECVQDMDHENMFWYRQDPGLGLRLIYFSYDVKMKEKGDIPEGYSVSREKKERFSLILESASTNQTSMYLCATIREGWGEQYFGPGTRLTVT.